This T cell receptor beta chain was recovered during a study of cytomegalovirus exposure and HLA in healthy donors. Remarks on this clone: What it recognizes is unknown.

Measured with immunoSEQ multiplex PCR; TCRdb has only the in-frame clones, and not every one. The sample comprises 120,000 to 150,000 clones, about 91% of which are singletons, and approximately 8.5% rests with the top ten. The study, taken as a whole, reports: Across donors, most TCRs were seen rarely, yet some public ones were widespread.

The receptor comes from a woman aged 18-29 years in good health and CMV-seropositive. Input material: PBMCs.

CDR3 protein: CASSPQTGVLYQPQHF. CDR3 in DNA: TGTGCCAGCTCACCACAGACAGGGGTGCTTTATCAGCCCCAGCATTTT. The chain combines TRBV18 with TRBJ1-5, with 8 bases identical to TRBD1. This CDR3 contains 16 residues. Germline V lookup: CDR1 KGHSH, CDR2 LQKENI. V lost 1 base to trimming and J lost 5 bases; unmatched junction nucleotides: 7.